Listed below are T cell receptor beta chains from one sample, sequenced in a study of blood T cell repertoires in COVID-19. The table came from immunoSEQ multiplex PCR; TCRdb's copy has only in-frame clones and leaves some out. This repertoire shows 45,000 or so clones, around 86% found once; its top ten account for 2% to 2.5%. The sequencing sample was made of peripheral blood. These receptors were collected from a woman aged 55-69 years with acute or convalescent COVID-19. Each CDR3 is given with its conserved first and last residue.

V | CDR3
TRBV2 | CASSEDRGTTGELFF
TRBV6-5 | CASSQDFHNSPLHF
TRBV3-1/TRBV3-2 | CASSLAGGQLYEQYF
TRBV7-9 | CASSPRGDGNTEAFF
TRBV10-3 | CAISKSGQQETQYF
TRBV6-1 | CASSEDPKEFAFF
TRBV12-3/TRBV12-4 | CASSFGGVGYTF
TRBV4-2 | CASSQGKYNEQFF
TRBV28 | CASSLGKPQETQYF
TRBV9 | CASSVEPGEAYGYTF
TRBV21-1 | CASSKAALAGGGKGHNEQFF
TRBV7-2 | CASSWGPQTGGMDGYTF
TRBV2 | CASRYRATNEKLFF
TRBV15 | CATSRGGTGFTEAFF
TRBV29-1 | CSVGTGTYEQYF
TRBV2 | CASRDETAEQFF
TRBV7-3 | CASSFFNNYNEQFF
TRBV10-3 | CAIRGTEFTEAFF
TRBV28 | CASSLRPRNYGYTF
TRBV24-1 | CATSLNSGYEQYF
TRBV30 | CARTVGRHNSPLHF
TRBV7-8 | CASSLGTGQGTGNTIYF
TRBV6-5 | CASSSLQGGKGYTF
TRBV6-5 | CATSGQVTINSPLHF
TRBV6-2/TRBV6-3 | CASSRADRGSLQAGELFF
TRBV7-2 | CASSPGGDSETQYF
TRBV3-1/TRBV3-2 | CASSTTGDYGYTF
TRBV2 | CANRPGYGYTF
TRBV12-3/TRBV12-4 | CASRKGGEQPQHF
TRBV28 | CASSRGFGNQPQHF
TRBV29-1 | CSVETLAGGNEQFF
TRBV18 | CASSPQHLSGVVGGYTF
TRBV20-1 | CSASLDEQFF
TRBV6-6 | CASRPSGQPQHF
TRBV2 | CASSDGDRGNQETQYF
TRBV10-3 | CAISESIAGSSYEQYF
TRBV20-1 | CSASRGIPLTGELFF
TRBV6-5 | CASSYPQNISGNTIYF
TRBV29-1 | CSVPPPLAGGHSYNEQFF
TRBV5-4 | CASSFMTGAETQYF
TRBV24-1 | CATSDFKGAKTDTQYF
TRBV18 | CASSPREGLGYGYTF
TRBV30 | CAWSRGQGISEAFF
TRBV6-1 | CASSEGTISYEQYF
TRBV9 | CASNTGERTEAFF
TRBV5-4 | CASSSLGSDQPQHF
TRBV9 | CASSPTGTGNTEAFF
TRBV11-2 | CASSRYYAPNEKLFF